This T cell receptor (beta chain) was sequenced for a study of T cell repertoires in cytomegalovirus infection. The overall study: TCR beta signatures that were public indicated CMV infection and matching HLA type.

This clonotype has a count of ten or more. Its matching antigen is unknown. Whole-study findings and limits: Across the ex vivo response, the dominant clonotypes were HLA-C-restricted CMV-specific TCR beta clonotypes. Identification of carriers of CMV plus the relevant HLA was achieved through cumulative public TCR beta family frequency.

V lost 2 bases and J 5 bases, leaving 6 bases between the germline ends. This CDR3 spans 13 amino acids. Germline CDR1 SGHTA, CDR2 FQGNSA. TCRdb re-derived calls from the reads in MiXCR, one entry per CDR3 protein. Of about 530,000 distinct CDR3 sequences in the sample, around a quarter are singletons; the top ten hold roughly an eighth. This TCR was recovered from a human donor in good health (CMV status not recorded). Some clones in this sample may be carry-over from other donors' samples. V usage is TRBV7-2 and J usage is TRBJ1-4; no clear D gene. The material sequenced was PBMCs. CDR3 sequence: CASSLPSNEKLFF. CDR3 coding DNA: TGTGCCAGCAGCTTACCTTCAAATGAAAAACTGTTTTTT.